One TCR beta chain is described in this entry. These data come from a study of OX40 agonist ivuxolimab in advanced cancers. Whole-study context: Cohort: about 82% men, mean age 60, aged roughly 23 to 90.

The repertoire was sequenced with immunoSEQ multiplex PCR; TCRdb's copy has only in-frame clones and lacks some. Of roughly 77,000 clones listed, about 85% are singletons. Drawing of blood for sampling happened at baseline, at cycle 4 day 1, and at cycle 7 day 1. The CDR3 covers 13 residues. Germline assignment: CDR1 SQVTM and CDR2 ANQGSEA. V gave up 6 bases and J gave up 7 bases, with 16 bases separating them. The sample consisted of CD4+ or CD8+ T cells sorted from blood, taken in a trial of the OX40 agonist ivuxolimab. The gene calls are TRBV29-1 and TRBJ1-3, with a tentative D call TRBD1 (5 bases). The clonotype was recovered from an adult with an advanced solid tumor such as melanoma, head and neck, liver or kidney cancer. CDR3 sequence: CSVSAGSRNTIYF. CDR3 DNA sequence: TGCAGCGTGAGCGCAGGGAGTCGCAACACCATATATTTT.